The clone carrying this TCR beta chain was observed a few times. What it recognizes is unknown. The data originate from a study of identical twins. Findings and limits, study-wide: Conclusions leaned on cross-sectional statistical analysis and did not track the same donors over time.

TCRdb analysed the 5' RACE reads with MiXCR anew, one entry per CDR3 protein. Among roughly 720,000 distinct CDR3 sequences, 15% to 20% were seen once, and the ten largest hold about an eighth. Trimming removed 3 bases from V and 4 bases from J, with 6 bases in between. The CDR3 loop spans 13 amino acids. The sample was also reused in another study, on T cells expressing NK-cell markers. That paper notes: The same clonotypes also predominated in the CD3+CD56-NKG2C+ fraction of four donors.

The sequence was collected from a woman between 18 and 29 years old in good health. This sequence joins TRBV12-3 or TRBV12-4 and TRBJ2-2, with D perhaps matching TRBD2 (6 bases). The sample was PBMCs. Here the CDR3 DNA reads TGTGCCAGCAGTTTCGGGAGCACCGGGGAGCTGTTTTTT. This codes for CASSFGSTGELFF.